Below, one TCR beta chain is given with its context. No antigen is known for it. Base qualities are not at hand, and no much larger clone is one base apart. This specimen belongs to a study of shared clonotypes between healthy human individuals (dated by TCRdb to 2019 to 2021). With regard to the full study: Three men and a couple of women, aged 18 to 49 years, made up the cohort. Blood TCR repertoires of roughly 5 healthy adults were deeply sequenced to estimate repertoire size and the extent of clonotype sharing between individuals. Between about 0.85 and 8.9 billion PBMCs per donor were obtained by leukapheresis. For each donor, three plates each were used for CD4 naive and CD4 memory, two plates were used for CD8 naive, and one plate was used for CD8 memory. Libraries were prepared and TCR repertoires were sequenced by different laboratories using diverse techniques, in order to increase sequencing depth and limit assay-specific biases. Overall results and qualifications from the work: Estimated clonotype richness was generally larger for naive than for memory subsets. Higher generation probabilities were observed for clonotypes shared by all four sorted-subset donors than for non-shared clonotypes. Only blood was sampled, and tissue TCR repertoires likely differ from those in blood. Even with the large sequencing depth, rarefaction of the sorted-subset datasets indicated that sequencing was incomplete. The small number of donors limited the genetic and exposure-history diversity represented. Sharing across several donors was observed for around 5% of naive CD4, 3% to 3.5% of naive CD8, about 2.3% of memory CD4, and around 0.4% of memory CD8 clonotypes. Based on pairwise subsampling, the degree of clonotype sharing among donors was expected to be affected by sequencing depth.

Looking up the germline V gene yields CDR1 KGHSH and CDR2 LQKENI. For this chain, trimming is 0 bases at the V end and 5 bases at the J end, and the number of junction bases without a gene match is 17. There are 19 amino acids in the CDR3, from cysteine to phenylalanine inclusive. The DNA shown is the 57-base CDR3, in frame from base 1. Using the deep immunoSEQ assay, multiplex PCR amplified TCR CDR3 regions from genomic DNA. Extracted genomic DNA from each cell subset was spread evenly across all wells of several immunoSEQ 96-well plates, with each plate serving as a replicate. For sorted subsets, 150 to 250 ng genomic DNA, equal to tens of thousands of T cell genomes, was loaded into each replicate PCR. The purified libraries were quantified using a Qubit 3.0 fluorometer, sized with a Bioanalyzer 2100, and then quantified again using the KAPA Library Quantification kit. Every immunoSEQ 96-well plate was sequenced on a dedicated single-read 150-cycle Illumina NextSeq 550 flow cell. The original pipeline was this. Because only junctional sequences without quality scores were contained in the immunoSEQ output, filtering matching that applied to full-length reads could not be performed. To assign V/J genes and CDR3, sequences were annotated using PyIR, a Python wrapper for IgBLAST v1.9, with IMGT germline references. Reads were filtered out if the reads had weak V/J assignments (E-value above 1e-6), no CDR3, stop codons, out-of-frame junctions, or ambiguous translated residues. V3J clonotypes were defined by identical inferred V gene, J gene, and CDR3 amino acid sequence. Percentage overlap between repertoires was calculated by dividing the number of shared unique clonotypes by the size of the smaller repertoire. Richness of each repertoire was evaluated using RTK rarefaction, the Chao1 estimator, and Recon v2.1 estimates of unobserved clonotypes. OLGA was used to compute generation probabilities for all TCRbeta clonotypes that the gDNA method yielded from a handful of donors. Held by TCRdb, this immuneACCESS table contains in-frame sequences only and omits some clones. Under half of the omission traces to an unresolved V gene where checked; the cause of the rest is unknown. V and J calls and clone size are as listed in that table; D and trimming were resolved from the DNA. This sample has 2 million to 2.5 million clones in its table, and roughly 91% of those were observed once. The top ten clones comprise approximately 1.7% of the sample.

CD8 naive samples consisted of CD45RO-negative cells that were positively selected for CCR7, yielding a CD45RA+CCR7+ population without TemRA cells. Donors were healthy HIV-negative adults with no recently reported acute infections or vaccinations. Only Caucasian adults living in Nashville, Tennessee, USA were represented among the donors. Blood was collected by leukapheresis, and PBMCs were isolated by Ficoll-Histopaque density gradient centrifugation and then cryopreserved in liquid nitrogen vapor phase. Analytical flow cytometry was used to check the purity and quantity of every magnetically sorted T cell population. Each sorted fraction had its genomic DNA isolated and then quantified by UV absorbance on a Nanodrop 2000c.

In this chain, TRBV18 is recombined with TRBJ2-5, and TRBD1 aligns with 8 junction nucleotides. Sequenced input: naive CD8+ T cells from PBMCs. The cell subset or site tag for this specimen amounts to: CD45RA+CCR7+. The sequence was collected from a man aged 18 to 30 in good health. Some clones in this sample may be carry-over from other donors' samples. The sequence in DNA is TGTGCCAGCTCACCACCGGATTTAACGACAGGGGTTTTACCGGAGACCCAGTACTTC. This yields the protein CASSPPDLTTGVLPETQYF.